This TCR beta chain was recovered during a study of long-term antiretroviral therapy in people with HIV. Study-level findings and limits: Compared with controls, HIV repertoires showed narrower CDR3 length ranges. Following ART, diversity rose but still fell short of transplant donor controls.

As concerns this clone: Its matching antigen is unknown.

Samples were assayed with immunoSEQ v3.0 at survey level. The assay was immunoSEQ multiplex PCR, and TCRdb's table has in-frame clones only and misses some. The profile shows about 15,000 clones, approximately 73% of them singletons. In the United States, treatment was given to all participants with HIV. Held in samples before DNA extraction were roughly 0.95-10 million cryopreserved PBMC. The ends were cut back, 1 base at V and 3 bases at J, with 9 bases in the middle. CDR3 length equals 13 residues. CDR1 and CDR2 (germline): GTSNPN, SVGIG (reference sequence). The sequence was collected from a woman aged 50 to 60 with HIV. The chain joins TRBV30 to TRBJ1-1; no firm D call. The source material was unsorted PBMCs, sampled 2.5 years before starting antiretroviral therapy. The CDR3 protein is CAWSGSEYTEAFF. CDR3 DNA sequence: TGTGCCTGGAGTGGGTCAGAATACACTGAAGCTTTCTTT.